Described below is a single T cell receptor (beta chain) sequence and its context. Positive magnetic bead selection, which isolated the CD4+ and CD8+ cells, was followed by a flow cytometry check of purity. Sequencing used immunoSEQ multiplex PCR; TCRdb keeps in-frame clones, though not all of them. The sample lists 16,000 or so clones; 65% to 80% were seen once. This record belongs to a study of somatic mutations in cytotoxic T cells in rheumatoid arthritis. This TCR came from an adult with rheumatoid arthritis. The sample comprised CD8+ T cells sorted from blood.

This CDR3 reads CASSEDVTSYGYTF. CDR3 DNA sequence: TGTGCCAGCAGTGAAGACGTCACCTCCTATGGCTACACCTTC. The rearrangement joins TRBV6-1 to TRBJ1-2; D unresolved. Trimming removed 1 base at V and 4 bases at J, with 10 bases between. Germline assignment: CDR1 MNHNS and CDR2 SASEGT. This CDR3 has 14 amino acids.